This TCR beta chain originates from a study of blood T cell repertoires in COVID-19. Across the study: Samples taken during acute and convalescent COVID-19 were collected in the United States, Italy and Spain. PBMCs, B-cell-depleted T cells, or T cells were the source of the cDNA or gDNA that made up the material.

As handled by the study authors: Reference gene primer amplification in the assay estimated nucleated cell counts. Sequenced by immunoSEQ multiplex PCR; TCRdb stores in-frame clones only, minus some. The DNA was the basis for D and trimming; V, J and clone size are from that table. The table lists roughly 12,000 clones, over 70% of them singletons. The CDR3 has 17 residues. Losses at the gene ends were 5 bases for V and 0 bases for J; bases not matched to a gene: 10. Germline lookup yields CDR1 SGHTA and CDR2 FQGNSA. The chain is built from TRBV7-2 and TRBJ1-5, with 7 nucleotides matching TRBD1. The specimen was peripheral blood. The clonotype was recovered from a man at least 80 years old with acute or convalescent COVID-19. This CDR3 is CASSTHPGGASNQPQHF. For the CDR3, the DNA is TGTGCCAGCAGCACACACCCAGGGGGAGCTAGCAATCAGCCCCAGCATTTT.